The subject of this entry is one TCR beta chain. Patients from Seattle were sampled longitudinally, starting during active infection. This entry comes from a study of blood T cell repertoires in COVID-19. On the study more broadly: Spain, Italy and the United States supplied samples that represented acute and convalescent COVID-19. Sources were T cells, B-cell-depleted T cells, or PBMCs; the material itself was cDNA or gDNA.

The CDR3 has 13 amino acids. Germline V lookup: CDR1 SGDLS, CDR2 YYNGEE. Trimming removed 0 bases at V and 6 bases at J, with 7 bases between. As handled by the study authors: Amplification of reference gene primers was used by the study to estimate nucleated cell counts. The protocol was immunoSEQ multiplex PCR, while the TCRdb copy is restricted to in-frame clones and leaves out a portion. For V, J and clone size, that table is used; D and trimming come from the DNA. The table has 150,000 to 200,000 clones, 86% seen once. Specimen: peripheral blood. This rearrangement joins TRBV9 to TRBJ1-5; D ambiguous. This receptor was obtained from a woman aged 55-75 years with COVID-19, enrolled during active disease. DNA for the CDR3: TGTGCCAGCAGCGTAGCTGGCACTCAGCCCCAGCATTTT. It translates to CASSVAGTQPQHF. The variable domain in full, with the rest retrieved from reference TRBV9 and TRBJ1-5, is DSGVTQTPKHLITATGQRVTLRCSPRSGDLSVYWYQQSLDQGLQFLIQYYNGEERAKGNILERFSAQQFPDLHSELNLSSLELGDSALYFCASSVAGTQPQHFGDGTRLSIL.